The clone carrying this TCR beta chain was counted once. This entry belongs to a study of blood T cell repertoires in COVID-19. Study at large: Acute-phase and convalescent COVID-19 samples originated in the United States, Italy and Spain. PBMCs, B-cell-depleted T cells, or T cells were the source of the cDNA or gDNA that made up the material.

The CDR3 is 14 amino acids. Trimming removed 10 bases at V and 7 bases at J, with 19 bases between. Germline CDR1 SGHVS, CDR2 FNYEAQ. Per the study methods: Nucleated cell number was recorded as an estimate derived from reference gene primer amplification. The data were produced by immunoSEQ multiplex PCR, yet TCRdb's version contains in-frame clones alone and is incomplete. V and J calls and clone size are those listed in that table; D and trimming were worked out from the DNA. The table includes fewer than 500,000 clones, roughly 89% detected once. The material sequenced was peripheral blood. The chain uses TRBV7-6 and TRBJ2-2; a weak D match, TRBD2 (6 bases). The clonotype comes from a woman aged 25-40 years with acute or convalescent COVID-19. This chain's CDR3 is CAITRDPRVGELFF. CDR3 nucleotide sequence: TGTGCCATAACGCGGGACCCCAGGGTCGGGGAGCTGTTTTTT.